This TCR beta chain was identified in a study of blood T cell repertoires in COVID-19. Study details: The origin of the acute and convalescent COVID-19 samples was the United States, Italy and Spain.

Data came from immunoSEQ multiplex PCR; TCRdb stores just in-frame clones and leaves some out. Altogether roughly 150,000 clones are present, about 80% being singletons, with the ten largest covering nearly 3.5%. V was clipped by 5 bases and J by 1 base, with 8 bases between them. Germline lookup yields CDR1 SEHNR and CDR2 FQNEAQ (reference sequence). The CDR3 loop spans 14 amino acids. In terms of age and location, participants ranged from roughly 18 to 90 years and lived in around 22 US areas. The gene calls are TRBV7-9 and TRBJ2-2, with D possibly matching TRBD1 (5 bases). The sequenced sample consisted of PBMCs or T cells enriched from blood (not recorded which). The sequence came from a woman aged 60-75 years who had recovered from COVID-19. The CDR3 DNA reads as TGTGCCAGCAGCCCCGGACAGAACACCGGGGAGCTGTTTTTT. This gives the protein CASSPGQNTGELFF.